This TCR beta chain was sequenced for a study of blood T cell repertoires in COVID-19 (dated by TCRdb to about 2020). In the study overall: The collaborator samples originated in the United States, Italy and Spain and spanned the acute and convalescent phases of COVID-19. The material from the prospective study consisted of cDNA or gDNA derived from T cells, B-cell-depleted T cells, or PBMCs. Subjects who had been exposed to COVID-19, were actively infected with it, or had recovered from it provided the deeply sampled blood TCRbeta repertoires that made up the dataset. The repertoires were released in a freely available public database meant as a resource for research on the immune response to SARS-CoV-2. The samples were drawn from two sources: the first 160 participants of the ongoing ImmuneRACE study, and fewer than 1,500 subjects contributed by 6 global collaborators. Sample metadata almost always included a de-identified subject ID, COVID-19 status, age in years and sex. Where available, HLA class I and class II types were taken from metadata supplied by the sample provider and were not determined by assay-based typing.

General findings and caveats noted by the study authors: How much clinical and demographic metadata was included differed by source and by participant, and the metadata was provided uncurated.

Worth noting for this clone: Its antigen remains undetermined. Base qualities were left out, and no much larger clone turns up one base away.

Counted from cysteine to phenylalanine, this CDR3 has 16 amino acids. The DNA shown is the 48-base CDR3, in frame from base 1. The germline V gene (reference sequence) sets CDR1 to LNHDA and CDR2 to SQIVND. V sheds 4 bases and J sheds 1 base, leaving 15 bases between their ends. Collaborating institutions collected whole blood in K2EDTA tubes following their own protocols. For TCRbeta analysis, collaborator samples were shipped as frozen whole blood, as isolated PBMCs, or as DNA extracted from either sample type. TCRbeta CDR3 regions were amplified from genomic DNA by means of the immunoSEQ Assay, a bias-controlled multiplex PCR. The authors processed their data as follows. Within the assay, amplification of reference gene primers was used to estimate how many nucleated cells each sample contained. To quantify the absolute abundance of each unique TCRbeta CDR3 rearrangement, sequence reads were collapsed and filtered. For each sample, productive Simpson clonality was calculated as the square root of Simpson's diversity index over productive rearrangements. Sourced from immuneACCESS, this table was stored by TCRdb with only in-frame sequences that have V and J called. A share of the clones is absent; for the studies checked, an unresolved V gene accounts for under half, and the remainder has no known explanation. Clone size and V and J calls were adopted from that table, with D and trimming inferred from the DNA. The sample yields roughly 100,000 clones; almost 85% were counted once. The top ten hold less than 10% of the sample.

The source of this sequence is a man between 40 and 49 years old with active or convalescent COVID-19. The chain is encoded by TRBV19 joined to TRBJ2-3; the D gene identity is not certain. The sequencing input was peripheral blood. The CDR3 here reads CASSNLGSGGTDTQYF. DNA sequence: TGTGCCAGTAGTAATCTCGGCAGTGGAGGCACAGATACGCAGTATTTT.